This is a list of T cell receptor beta chains from one sample in a study of human T cells and chemical hapten exposure. MiXCR, run by TCRdb on the RACE reads, gives a single entry per CDR3 protein. Among more than 75,000 distinct CDR3 sequences, roughly 10% were seen once, and the ten largest hold approximately 2.3%. The sequences come from whole blood, collected in connection with sensitization to the hapten diphenylcyclopropenone (DPC). These TCRs come from a woman aged 30 to 39 with alopecia areata. Some clones in this sample may be carry-over from other donors' samples. Both conserved end residues are part of each CDR3. The D gene is left open where the match is weak.

V gene: TRBV6-2/TRBV6-3
J gene: TRBJ2-7
D gene: -
CDR3 protein: CASIESGSSYEQYF

V gene: TRBV18
J gene: TRBJ1-3
D gene: -
CDR3 protein: CASSFDRRDSGNTIYF

V gene: TRBV7-2
J gene: TRBJ2-3
D gene: -
CDR3 protein: CASSLDGTFNGYF

V gene: TRBV29-1
J gene: TRBJ2-3
D gene: TRBD2
CDR3 protein: CSVGTSGTDTQYF

V gene: TRBV12-3/TRBV12-4
J gene: TRBJ2-7
D gene: TRBD2
CDR3 protein: CASSLGSGRFAQYF

V gene: TRBV29-1
J gene: TRBJ2-5
D gene: -
CDR3 protein: CSAETGQETQYF

V gene: TRBV28
J gene: TRBJ2-7
D gene: -
CDR3 protein: CAADRDTSYEQYF

V gene: TRBV2
J gene: TRBJ2-3
D gene: TRBD2
CDR3 protein: CASSAGLAGNTDTQYF

V gene: TRBV21-1
J gene: TRBJ1-5
D gene: -
CDR3 protein: CASSKGRSNQPQHF

V gene: TRBV30
J gene: TRBJ2-1
D gene: -
CDR3 protein: CAWGTTGPGEQFF

V gene: TRBV24-1
J gene: TRBJ2-5
D gene: -
CDR3 protein: CATSDLSKETQYF

V gene: TRBV20-1
J gene: TRBJ2-7
D gene: -
CDR3 protein: CSASPGLSYEQYF

V gene: TRBV6-2/TRBV6-3
J gene: TRBJ1-1
D gene: -
CDR3 protein: CASSYTDRRAFF

V gene: TRBV28
J gene: TRBJ2-3
D gene: TRBD2
CDR3 protein: CASSQAGITDTQYF

V gene: TRBV11-3
J gene: TRBJ2-5
D gene: -
CDR3 protein: CASSLVQQETQYF